This TCR beta chain was sequenced during a study of CD8 T cells in ankylosing spondylitis. Findings and limits, study-wide: The authors reported significant enrichment of disease-linked clones in matched ankylosing spondylitis synovial fluid. Reports of some motif variants in reactive arthritis synovial fluid and blood predate this one. The authors found the disease-linked clones to be CD8+ and relatively rare in peripheral blood.

Quantitative molecular-barcoded 5'-RACE generated the TCR beta libraries. TCRdb reprocessed the 5' RACE reads via MiXCR and lists one record per CDR3 protein. The table lists roughly 280,000 distinct CDR3 sequences, 20% of them singletons. CDR3 size: 19 residues. V was clipped by 3 bases and J by 1 base; unmatched bases: 9. This clonotype appeared a few times. Its antigen is still unknown. Sequenced sample: blood, either unsorted or a sorted T cell fraction (not recorded which). This clonotype was sampled from a male donor with ankylosing spondylitis or in good health (not recorded which). This chain connects TRBV23-1 to TRBJ1-6, with TRBD1 matching over 10 bases. TRBV23-1 is flagged as an ORF with uncertain function. The CDR3 DNA sequence: TGCGCCAGCAGTCAGCCGGGACAGGGGTTTTGGTCCTATAATTCACCCCTCCACTTT. Its protein product is CASSQPGQGFWSYNSPLHF.